This TCR beta chain emerged from a study of CD8 T cells in ankylosing spondylitis. The CDR3 totals 13 residues. The germline gives CDR1 DFQATT, CDR2 SNEGSKA (reference sequence). The germline V and J ends were trimmed by 6 bases and 1 base, with 12 bases remaining between them. TCRdb re-called the 5' RACE reads with MiXCR, one entry per CDR3 protein. The table lists approximately 260,000 distinct CDR3 sequences, over 15% of them singletons, with under 40% in the top ten. The sequenced sample was blood, either unsorted or a sorted T cell fraction (not recorded which). The receptor's source is a male donor with ankylosing spondylitis or in good health (not recorded which). This chain uses TRBV20-1 with TRBJ1-1; D ambiguous. The CDR3 sequence is CSASETGNTEAFF. CDR3 DNA sequence: TGCAGTGCCTCAGAGACGGGGAACACTGAAGCTTTCTTT.